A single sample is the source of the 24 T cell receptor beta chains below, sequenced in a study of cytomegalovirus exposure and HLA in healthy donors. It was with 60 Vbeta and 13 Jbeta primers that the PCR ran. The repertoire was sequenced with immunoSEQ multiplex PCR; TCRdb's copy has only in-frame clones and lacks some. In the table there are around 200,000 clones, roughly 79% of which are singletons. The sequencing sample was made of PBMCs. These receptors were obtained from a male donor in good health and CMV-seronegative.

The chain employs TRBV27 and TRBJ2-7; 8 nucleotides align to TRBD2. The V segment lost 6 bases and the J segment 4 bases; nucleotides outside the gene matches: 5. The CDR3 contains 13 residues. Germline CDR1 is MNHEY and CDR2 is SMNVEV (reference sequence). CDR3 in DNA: TGTGCCAGCAGGGAGGGACTAGGTTACGAGCAGTACTTC. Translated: CASREGLGYEQYF.

The CDR3 DNA reads TGTGCCAGTAGTATTGGCCGAGAGGAGGATGTTGGCTACACCTTC. Protein: CASSIGREEDVGYTF. This rearrangement joins TRBV19 to TRBJ1-2; D gene unclear. This CDR3 spans 15 amino acids. The germline gives CDR1 LNHDA, CDR2 SQIVND (reference sequence). Trimming shortened V by 3 bases and J by 7 bases, and 18 bases separated the two germline ends. Full variable domain (outside the CDR3, taken from reference TRBV19 and TRBJ1-2): DGGITQSPKYLFRKEGQNVTLSCEQNLNHDAMYWYRQDPGQGLRLIYYSQIVNDFQKGDIAEGYSVSREKKESFPLTVTSAQKNPTAFYLCASSIGREEDVGYTFGSGTRLTVV.

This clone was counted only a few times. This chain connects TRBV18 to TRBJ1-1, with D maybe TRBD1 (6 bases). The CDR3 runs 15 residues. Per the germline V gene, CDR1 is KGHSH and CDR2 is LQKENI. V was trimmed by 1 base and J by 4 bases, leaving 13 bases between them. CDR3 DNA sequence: TGTGCCAGCTCACCACGACGCGGCAGGGGCACTGAAGCTTTCTTT. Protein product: CASSPRRGRGTEAFF.

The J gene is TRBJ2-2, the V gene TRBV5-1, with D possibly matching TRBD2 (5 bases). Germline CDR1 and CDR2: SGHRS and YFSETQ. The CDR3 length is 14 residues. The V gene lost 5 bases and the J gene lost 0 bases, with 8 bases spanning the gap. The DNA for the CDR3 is TGCGCCAGCAGTAGGGAGTCGAACACCGGGGAGCTGTTTTTT. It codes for CASSRESNTGELFF.

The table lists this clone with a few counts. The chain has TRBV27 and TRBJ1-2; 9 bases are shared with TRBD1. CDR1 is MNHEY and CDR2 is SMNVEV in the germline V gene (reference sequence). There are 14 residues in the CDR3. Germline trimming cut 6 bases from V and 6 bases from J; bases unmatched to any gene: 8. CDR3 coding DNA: TGTGCCAGCAGCCAGGGACAGGGAAGTCATGGCTACACCTTC. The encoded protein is CASSQGQGSHGYTF.

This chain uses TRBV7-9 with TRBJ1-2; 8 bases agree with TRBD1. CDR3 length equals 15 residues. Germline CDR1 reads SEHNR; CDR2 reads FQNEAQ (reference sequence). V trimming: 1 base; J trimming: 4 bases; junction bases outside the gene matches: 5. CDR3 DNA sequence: TGTGCCAGCAGCTTAGGGGCAGGGGGCGGCTATGGCTACACCTTC. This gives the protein CASSLGAGGGYGYTF.

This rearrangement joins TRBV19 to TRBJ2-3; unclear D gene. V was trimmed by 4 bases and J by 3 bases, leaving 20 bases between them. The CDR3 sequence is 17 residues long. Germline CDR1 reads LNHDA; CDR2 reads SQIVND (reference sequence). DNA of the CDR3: TGTGCCAGTAGTAGCTTTACGAGCTCGCCAAGAACAGATACGCAGTATTTT. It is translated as CASSSFTSSPRTDTQYF.

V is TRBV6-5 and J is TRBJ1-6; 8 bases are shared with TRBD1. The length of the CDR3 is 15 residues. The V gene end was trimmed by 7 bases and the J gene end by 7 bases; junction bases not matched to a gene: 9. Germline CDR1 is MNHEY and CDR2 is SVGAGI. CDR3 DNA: TGTGCCAGCACCTCGACAGGGGCTTGGAATTCACCCCTCCACTTT. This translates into CASTSTGAWNSPLHF.

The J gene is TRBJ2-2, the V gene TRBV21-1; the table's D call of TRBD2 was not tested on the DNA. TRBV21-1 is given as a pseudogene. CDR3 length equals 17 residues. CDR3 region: CASSRGWGGRGTGELFF. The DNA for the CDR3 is TGTGCCAGCAGTCGAGGGTGGGGGGGGCGTGGAACCGGGGAGCTGTTTTTT.

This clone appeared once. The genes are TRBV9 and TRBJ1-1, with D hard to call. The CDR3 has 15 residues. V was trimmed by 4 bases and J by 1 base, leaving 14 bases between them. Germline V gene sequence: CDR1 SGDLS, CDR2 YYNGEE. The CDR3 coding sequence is TGTGCCAGCAGCTCTAGCCCCCTCTCGAACACTGAAGCTTTCTTT. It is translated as CASSSSPLSNTEAFF. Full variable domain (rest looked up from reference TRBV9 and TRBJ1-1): DSGVTQTPKHLITATGQRVTLRCSPRSGDLSVYWYQQSLDQGLQFLIQYYNGEERAKGNILERFSAQQFPDLHSELNLSSLELGDSALYFCASSSSPLSNTEAFFGQGTRLTVV.

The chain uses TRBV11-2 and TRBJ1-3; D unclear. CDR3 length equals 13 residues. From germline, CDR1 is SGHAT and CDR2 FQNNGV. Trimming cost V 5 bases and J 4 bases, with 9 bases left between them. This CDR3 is CASSPSTGNTIYF. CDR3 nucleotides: TGTGCCAGCAGCCCCAGTACGGGAAACACCATATATTTT.

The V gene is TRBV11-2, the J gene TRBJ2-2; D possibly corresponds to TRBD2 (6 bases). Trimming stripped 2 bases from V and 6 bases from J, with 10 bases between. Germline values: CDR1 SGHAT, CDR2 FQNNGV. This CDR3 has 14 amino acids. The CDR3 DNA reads TGTGCCAGCAGCTTAAGACCGGGGGCCGGGGAGCTGTTTTTT. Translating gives CASSLRPGAGELFF.

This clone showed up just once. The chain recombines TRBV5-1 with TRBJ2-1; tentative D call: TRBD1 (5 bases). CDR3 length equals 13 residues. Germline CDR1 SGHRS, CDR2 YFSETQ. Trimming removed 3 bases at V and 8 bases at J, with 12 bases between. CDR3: CASSCPGCDEQFF. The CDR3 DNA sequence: TGCGCCAGCAGCTGCCCAGGGTGCGATGAGCAGTTCTTC.

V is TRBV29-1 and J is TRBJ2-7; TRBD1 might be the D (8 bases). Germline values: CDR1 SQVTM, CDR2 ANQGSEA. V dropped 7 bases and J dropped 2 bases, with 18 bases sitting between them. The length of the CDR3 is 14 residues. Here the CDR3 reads CSAYTGGGTYEQYF. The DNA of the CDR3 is TGCAGCGCTTATACAGGGGGAGGGACCTACGAGCAGTACTTC.

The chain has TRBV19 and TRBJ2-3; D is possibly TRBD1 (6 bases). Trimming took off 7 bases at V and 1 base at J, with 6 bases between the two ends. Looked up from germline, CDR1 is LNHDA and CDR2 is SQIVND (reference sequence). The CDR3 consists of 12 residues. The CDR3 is CASTGGTDTQYF. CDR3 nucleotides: TGTGCCAGTACAGGGGGCACAGATACGCAGTATTTT.

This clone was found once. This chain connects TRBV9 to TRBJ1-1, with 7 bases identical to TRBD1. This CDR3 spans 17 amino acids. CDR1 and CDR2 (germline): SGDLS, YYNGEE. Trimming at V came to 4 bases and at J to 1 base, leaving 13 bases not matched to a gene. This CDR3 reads CASSPRQGAWENTEAFF. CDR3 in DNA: TGTGCCAGCAGCCCCCGACAGGGCGCTTGGGAGAACACTGAAGCTTTCTTT.

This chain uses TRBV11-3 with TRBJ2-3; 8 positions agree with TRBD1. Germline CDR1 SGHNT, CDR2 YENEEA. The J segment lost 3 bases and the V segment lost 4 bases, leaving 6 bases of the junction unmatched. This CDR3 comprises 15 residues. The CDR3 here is CASSSGQGNTDTQYF. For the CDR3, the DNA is TGTGCCAGCAGCTCCGGACAGGGCAATACAGATACGCAGTATTTT.

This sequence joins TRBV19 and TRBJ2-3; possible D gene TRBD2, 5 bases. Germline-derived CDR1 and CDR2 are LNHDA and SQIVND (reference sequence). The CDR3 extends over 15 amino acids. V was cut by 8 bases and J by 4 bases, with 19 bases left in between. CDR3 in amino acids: CASSPAFGRADTQYF. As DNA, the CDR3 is TGTGCCAGTTCCCCGGCTTTCGGGCGGGCAGATACGCAGTATTTT.

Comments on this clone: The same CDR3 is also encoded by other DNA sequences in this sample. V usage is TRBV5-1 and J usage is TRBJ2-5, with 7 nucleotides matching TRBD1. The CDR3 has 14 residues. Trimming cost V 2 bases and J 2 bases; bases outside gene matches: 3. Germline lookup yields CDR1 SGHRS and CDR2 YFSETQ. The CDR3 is CASSLGTDQETQYF. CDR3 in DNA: TGCGCCAGCAGCTTAGGGACAGATCAAGAGACCCAGTACTTC.

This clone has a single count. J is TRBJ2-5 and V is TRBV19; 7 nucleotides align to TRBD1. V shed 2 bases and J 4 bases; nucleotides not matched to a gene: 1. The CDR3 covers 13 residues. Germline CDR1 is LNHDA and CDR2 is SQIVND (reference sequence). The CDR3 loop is CASSITGAETQYF. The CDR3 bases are TGTGCCAGTAGTATAACAGGGGCAGAGACCCAGTACTTC.

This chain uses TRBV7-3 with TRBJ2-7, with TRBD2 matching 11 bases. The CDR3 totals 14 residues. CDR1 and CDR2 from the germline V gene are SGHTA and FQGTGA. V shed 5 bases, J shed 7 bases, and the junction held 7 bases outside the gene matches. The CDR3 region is CASSLGTSGGEQYF. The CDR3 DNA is TGTGCCAGCAGCCTGGGGACTAGCGGAGGGGAGCAGTACTTC.

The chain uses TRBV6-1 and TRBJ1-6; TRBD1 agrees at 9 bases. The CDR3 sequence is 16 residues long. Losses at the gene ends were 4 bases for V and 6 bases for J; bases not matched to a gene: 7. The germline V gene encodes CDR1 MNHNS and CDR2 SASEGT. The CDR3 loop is CASSAGTGSLNSPLHF. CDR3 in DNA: TGTGCCAGCAGTGCAGGGACAGGGAGCCTTAATTCACCCCTCCACTTT.

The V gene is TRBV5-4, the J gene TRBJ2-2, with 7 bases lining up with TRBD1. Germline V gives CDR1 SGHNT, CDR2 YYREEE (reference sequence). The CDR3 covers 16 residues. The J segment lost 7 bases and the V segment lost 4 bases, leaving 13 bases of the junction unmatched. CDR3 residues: CASSPTPDRDGGELFF. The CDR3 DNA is TGTGCCAGCAGCCCCACGCCTGACAGGGATGGCGGGGAGCTGTTTTTT.

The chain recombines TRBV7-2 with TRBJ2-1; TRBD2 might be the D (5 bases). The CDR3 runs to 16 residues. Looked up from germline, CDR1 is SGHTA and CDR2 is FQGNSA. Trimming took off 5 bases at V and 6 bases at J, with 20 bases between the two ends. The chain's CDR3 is CASSAERQLIFNEQFF. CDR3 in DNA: TGTGCCAGCAGCGCAGAGCGGCAGTTAATATTCAATGAGCAGTTCTTC.